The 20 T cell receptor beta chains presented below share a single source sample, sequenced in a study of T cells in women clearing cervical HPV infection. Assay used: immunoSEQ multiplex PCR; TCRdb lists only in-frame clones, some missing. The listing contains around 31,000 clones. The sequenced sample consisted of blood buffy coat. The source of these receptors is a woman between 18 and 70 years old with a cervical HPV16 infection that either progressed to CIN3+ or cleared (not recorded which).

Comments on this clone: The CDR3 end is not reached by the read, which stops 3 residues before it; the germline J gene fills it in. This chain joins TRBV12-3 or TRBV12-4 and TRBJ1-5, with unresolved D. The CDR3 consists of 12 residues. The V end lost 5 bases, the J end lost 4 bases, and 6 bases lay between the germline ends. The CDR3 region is CASSVKNQPQHF. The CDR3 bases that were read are TGTGCCAGCAGTGTCAAAAATCAGCCC.

The part of the CDR3 DNA that was read is TGCAGTGCTAGAGATAAGGACCAGGGGAACTGGGAGACC. Its protein product is CSARDKDQGNWET. The entire CDR3 is CSARDKDQGNWETQYF. V and J are TRBV20-1 and TRBJ2-5; perhaps TRBD1 as D (6 bases). The CDR3 end lies 3 residues beyond the end of the read and is filled in from the germline J gene. Germline V CDR1 and CDR2: DFQATT, SNEGSKA (reference sequence). Trimming left V 0 bases short and J 5 bases short, with 19 bases between. There are 16 residues in the CDR3.

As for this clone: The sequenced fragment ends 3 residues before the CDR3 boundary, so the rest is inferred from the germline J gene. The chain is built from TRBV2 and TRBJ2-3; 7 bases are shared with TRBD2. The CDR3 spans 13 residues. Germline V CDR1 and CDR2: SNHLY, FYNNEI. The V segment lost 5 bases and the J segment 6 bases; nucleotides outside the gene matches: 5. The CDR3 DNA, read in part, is TGTGCCAGCAGTTCAAACGGGGGGGATACG. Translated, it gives CASSSNGGDT. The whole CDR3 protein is CASSSNGGDTQYF.

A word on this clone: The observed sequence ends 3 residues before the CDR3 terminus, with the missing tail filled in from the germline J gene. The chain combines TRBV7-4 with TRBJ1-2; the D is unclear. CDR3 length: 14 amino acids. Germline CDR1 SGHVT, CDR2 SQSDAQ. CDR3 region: CASSPRGSGNDYTF. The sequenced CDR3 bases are TGTGCCAGCAGCCCTCGCGGGAGTGGCAATGAC. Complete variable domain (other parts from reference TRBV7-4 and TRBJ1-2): GAGVSQSPRYKVAKRGRDVALRCDSISGHVTLYWYRQTLGQGSEVLTYSQSDAQRDKSGRPSGRFSAERPERSVSTLKIQRTEQGDSAVYLCASSPRGSGNDYTFGSGTRLTVV.

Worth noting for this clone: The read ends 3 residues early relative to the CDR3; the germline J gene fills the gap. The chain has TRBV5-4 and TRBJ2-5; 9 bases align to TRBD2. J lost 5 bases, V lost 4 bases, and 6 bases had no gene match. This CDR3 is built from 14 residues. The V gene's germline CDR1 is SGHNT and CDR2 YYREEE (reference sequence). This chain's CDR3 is CASSTGLAAETQYF. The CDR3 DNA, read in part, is TGTGCCAGCAGCACGGGACTAGCTGCTGAGACC. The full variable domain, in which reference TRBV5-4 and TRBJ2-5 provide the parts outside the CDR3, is ETGVTQSPTHLIKTRGQQVTLRCSSQSGHNTVSWYQQALGQGPQFIFQYYREEENGRGNFPPRFSGLQFPNYSSELNVNALELDDSALYLCASSTGLAAETQYFGPGTRLLVL.

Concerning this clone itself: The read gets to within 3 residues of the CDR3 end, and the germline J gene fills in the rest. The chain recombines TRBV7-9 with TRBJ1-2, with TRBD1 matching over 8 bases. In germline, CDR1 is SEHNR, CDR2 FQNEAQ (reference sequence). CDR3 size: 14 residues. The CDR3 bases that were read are TGTGCCAGCAGCGACAGGGGCGTCAGGGGCGAC. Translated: CASSDRGVRGD. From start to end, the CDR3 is CASSDRGVRGDYTF.

The CDR3 is CSAPQGAGKNGYTF. Incomplete CDR3 DNA: TGCAGTGCGCCACAGGGGGCTGGGAAAAATGGC. The gene calls are TRBV20-1 and TRBJ1-2, with 9 nucleotides matching TRBD1. The read terminates 3 residues ahead of where the CDR3 ends, so the germline J gene completes it. Germline V gives CDR1 DFQATT, CDR2 SNEGSKA (reference sequence). With V trimmed by 6 bases and J by 6 bases, 11 bases remained unmatched. This CDR3 has 14 amino acids.

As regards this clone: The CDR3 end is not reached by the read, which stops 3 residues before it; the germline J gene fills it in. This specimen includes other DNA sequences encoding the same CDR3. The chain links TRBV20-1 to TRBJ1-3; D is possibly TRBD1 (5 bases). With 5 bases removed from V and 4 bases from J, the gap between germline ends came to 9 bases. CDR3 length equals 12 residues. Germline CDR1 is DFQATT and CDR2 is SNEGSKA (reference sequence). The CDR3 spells CSAQGEGNTIYF. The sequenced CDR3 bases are TGCAGTGCTCAAGGGGAAGGAAACACC.

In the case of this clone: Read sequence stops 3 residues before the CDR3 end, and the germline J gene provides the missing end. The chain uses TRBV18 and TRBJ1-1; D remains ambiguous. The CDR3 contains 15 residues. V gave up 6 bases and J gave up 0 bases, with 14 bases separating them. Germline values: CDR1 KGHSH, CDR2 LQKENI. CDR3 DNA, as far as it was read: TGTGCCAGCTCGTCCGCTCGGGGAATGAACACTGAA. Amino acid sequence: CASSSARGMNTE. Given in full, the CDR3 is CASSSARGMNTEAFF.

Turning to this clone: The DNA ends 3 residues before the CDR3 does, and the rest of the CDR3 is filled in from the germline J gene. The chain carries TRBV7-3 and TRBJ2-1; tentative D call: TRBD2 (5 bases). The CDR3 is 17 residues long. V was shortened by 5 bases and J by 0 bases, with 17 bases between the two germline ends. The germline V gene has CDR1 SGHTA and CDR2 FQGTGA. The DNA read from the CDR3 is TGTGCCAGCAGCGTGGACTCGAGGCGGTACTCCTACAATGAG. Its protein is CASSVDSRRYSYNE. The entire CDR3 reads CASSVDSRRYSYNEQFF.

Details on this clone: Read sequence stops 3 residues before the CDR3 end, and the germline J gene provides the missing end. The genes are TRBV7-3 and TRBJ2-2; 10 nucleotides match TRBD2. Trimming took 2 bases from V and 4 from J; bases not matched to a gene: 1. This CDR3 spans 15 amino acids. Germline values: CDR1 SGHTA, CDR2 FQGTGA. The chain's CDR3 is CASSLSSGSTGELFF. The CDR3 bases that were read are TGTGCCAGCAGCTTATCTAGCGGGAGCACCGGGGAG.

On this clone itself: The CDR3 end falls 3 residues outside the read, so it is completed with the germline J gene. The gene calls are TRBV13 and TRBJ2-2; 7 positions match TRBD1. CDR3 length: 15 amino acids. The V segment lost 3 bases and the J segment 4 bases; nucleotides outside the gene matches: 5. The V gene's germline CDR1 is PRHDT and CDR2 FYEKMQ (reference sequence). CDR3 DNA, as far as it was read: TGTGCCAGCAGCTTCCAGGGGGTGATCACCGGGGAG. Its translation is CASSFQGVITGE. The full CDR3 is CASSFQGVITGELFF.

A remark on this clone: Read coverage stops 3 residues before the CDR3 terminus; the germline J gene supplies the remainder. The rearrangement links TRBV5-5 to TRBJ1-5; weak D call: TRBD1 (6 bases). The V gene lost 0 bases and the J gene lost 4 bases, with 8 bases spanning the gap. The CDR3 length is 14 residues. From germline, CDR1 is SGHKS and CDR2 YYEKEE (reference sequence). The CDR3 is CASSLGTANQPQHF. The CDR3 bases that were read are TGTGCCAGCAGCTTGGGGACAGCGAATCAGCCC.

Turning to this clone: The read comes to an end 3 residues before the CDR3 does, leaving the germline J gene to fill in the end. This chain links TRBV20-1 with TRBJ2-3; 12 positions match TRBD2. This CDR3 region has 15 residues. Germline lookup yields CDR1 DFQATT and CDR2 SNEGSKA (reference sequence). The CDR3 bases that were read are TGCAGTGCTAGAGATCCTAGCGGGAGGGGGGAGACG. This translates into CSARDPSGRGET. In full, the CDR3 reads CSARDPSGRGETQYF.

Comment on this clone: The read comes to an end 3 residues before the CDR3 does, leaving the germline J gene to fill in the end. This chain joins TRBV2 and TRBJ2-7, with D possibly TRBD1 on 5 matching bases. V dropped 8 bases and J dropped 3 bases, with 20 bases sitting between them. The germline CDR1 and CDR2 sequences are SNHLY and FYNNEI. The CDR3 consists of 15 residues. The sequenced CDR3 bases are TGTGCCAGCTCTCTGGGGCCCAGTGGAAGCTACGAG. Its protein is CASSLGPSGSYE. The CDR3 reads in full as CASSLGPSGSYEQYF. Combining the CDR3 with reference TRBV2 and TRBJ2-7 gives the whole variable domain EPEVTQTPSHQVTQMGQEVILRCVPISNHLYFYWYRQILGQKVEFLVSFYNNEISEKSEIFDDQFSVERPDGSNFTLKIRSTKLEDSAMYFCASSLGPSGSYEQYFGPGTRLTVT.

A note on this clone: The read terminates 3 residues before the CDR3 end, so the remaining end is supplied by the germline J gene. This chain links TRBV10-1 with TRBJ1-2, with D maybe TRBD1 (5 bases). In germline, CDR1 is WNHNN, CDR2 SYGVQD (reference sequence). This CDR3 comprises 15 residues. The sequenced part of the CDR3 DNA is TGCGCCAGCAGTGAGTACCGGGGGGTCACAGATACC. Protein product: CASSEYRGVTDT. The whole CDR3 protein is CASSEYRGVTDTYTF.

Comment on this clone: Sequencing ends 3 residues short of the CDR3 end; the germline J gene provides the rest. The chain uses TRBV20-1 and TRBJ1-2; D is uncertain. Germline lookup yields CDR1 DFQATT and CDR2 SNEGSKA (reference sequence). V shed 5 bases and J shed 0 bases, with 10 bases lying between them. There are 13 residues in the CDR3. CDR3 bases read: TGCAGTGCTCACCTGACACCTAACTATGGC. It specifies CSAHLTPNYG. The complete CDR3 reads CSAHLTPNYGYTF.

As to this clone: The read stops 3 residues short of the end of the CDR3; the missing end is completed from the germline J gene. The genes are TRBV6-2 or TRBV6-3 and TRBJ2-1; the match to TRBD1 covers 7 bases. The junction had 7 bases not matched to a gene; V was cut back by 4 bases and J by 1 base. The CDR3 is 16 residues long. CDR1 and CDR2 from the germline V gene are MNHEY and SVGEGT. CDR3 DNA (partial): TGTGCCAGCAGTTCTCGCCAGGGGGATTCCTACAATGAG. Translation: CASSSRQGDSYNE. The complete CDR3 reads CASSSRQGDSYNEQFF.

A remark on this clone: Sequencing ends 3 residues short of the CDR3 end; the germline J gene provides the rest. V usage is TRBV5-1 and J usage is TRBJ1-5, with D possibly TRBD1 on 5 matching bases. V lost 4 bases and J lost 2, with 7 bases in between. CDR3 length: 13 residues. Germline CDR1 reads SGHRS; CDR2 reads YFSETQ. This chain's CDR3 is CASSQGGNQPQHF. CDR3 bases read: TGCGCCAGCAGCCAGGGCGGCAATCAGCCC.

The CDR3 protein is CASSLGLYTPETQYF. CDR3 DNA (partial): TGTGCCAGCAGCTTAGGGCTTTACACCCCAGAGACC. The chain joins TRBV7-2 to TRBJ2-5; D ambiguous. The sequence runs out 3 residues before the end of the CDR3; the remainder is reconstructed from the germline J gene. The germline V gene encodes CDR1 SGHTA and CDR2 FQGNSA. The CDR3 extends over 15 amino acids. Trimming took 1 base from V and 4 from J, leaving 13 bases between them.